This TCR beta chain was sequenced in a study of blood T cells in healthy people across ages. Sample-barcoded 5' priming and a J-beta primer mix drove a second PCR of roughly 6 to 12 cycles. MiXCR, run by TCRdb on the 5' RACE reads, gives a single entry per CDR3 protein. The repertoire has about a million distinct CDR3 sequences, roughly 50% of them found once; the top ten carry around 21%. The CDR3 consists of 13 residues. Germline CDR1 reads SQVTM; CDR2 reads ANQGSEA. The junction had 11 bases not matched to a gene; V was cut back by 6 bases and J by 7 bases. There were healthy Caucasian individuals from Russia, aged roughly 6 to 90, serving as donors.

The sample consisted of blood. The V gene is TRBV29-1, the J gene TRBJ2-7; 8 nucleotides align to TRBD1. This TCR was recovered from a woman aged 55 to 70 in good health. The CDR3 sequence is CSVGTTGAGEQYF. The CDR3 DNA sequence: TGCAGCGTAGGTACGACAGGGGCTGGGGAGCAGTACTTC.